This TCR beta chain was recorded in a study of blood T cell dynamics during melanoma immunotherapy. The wider study: First-line therapy was either pembrolizumab or nivolumab with ipilimumab for metastatic melanoma.

Method: immunoSEQ multiplex PCR; TCRdb's copy keeps in-frame clones and lacks some. Of 9,900 or so clones listed, roughly four fifths are singletons. Trimming took off 5 bases at V and 7 bases at J, with 30 bases between the two ends. The CDR3 runs 18 residues. In germline, CDR1 is SGHTA, CDR2 FQGTGA. This sample's time point: pre-treatment baseline. The chain joins TRBV7-3 to TRBJ2-7, with D perhaps matching TRBD1 or TRBD2 (6 bases each). This TCR was sampled from a human donor with melanoma. The sample consisted of blood, taken from a patient treated with checkpoint blockade. The CDR3 region has the DNA TGTGCCAGCAGCCCTAGAAGGAGGGGGTTGTCCCCGATAAAGGAGCAGTACTTC. Its protein is CASSPRRRGLSPIKEQYF.